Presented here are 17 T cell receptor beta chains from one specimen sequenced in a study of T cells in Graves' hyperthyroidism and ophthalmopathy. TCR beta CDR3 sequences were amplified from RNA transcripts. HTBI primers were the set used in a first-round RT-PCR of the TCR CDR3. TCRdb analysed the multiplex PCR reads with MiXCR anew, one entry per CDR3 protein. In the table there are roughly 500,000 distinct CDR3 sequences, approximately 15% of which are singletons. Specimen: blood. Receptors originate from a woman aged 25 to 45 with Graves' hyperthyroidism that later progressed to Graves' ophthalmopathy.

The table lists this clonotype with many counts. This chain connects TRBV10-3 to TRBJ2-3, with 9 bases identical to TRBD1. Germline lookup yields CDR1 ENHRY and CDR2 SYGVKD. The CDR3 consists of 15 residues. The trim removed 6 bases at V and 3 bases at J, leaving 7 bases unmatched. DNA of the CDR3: TGTGCCATCAGAAAGACAGGGGGGATGACAGATACGCAGTATTTT. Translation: CAIRKTGGMTDTQYF.

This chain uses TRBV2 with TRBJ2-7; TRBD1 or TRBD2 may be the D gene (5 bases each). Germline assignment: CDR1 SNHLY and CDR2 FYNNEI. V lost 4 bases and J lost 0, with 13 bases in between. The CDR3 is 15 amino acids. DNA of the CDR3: TGTGCCAGCAGTGTCAAGGCAGGGAGCTCCTACGAGCAGTACTTC. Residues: CASSVKAGSSYEQYF.

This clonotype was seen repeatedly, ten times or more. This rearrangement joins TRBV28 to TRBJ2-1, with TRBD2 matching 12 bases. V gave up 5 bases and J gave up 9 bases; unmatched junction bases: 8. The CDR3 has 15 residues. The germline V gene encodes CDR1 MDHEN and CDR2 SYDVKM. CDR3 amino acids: CASSRRLAGVGEQFF. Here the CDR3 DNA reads TGTGCCAGCAGTCGTAGACTAGCGGGAGTTGGTGAGCAGTTCTTC.

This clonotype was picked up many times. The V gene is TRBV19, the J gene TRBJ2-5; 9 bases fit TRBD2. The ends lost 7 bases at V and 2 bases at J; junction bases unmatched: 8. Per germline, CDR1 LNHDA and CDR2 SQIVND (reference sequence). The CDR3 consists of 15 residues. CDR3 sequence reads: CASNFLAGGQETQYF. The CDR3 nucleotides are TGTGCCAGTAATTTTTTGGCGGGAGGGCAAGAGACCCAGTACTTC. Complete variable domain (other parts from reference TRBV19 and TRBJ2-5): DGGITQSPKYLFRKEGQNVTLSCEQNLNHDAMYWYRQDPGQGLRLIYYSQIVNDFQKGDIAEGYSVSREKKESFPLTVTSAQKNPTAFYLCASNFLAGGQETQYFGPGTRLLVL.

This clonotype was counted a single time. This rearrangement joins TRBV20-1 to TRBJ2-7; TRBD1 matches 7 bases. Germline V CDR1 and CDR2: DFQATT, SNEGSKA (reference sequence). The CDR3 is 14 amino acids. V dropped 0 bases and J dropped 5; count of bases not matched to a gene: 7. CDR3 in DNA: TGCAGTGCTAGAGATGGGGACAGTTGGCACGAGCAGTACTTC. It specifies CSARDGDSWHEQYF.

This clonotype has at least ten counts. CDR3 coding DNA: TGTGCCAGCAGCCAACCTACGGGGCAATTGAACACTGAAGCTTTCTTT. Translating it yields CASSQPTGQLNTEAFF. The chain is built from TRBV12-3 or TRBV12-4 and TRBJ1-1, with D perhaps matching TRBD1 (5 bases). CDR3 length: 16 residues. With 6 bases removed from V and 0 bases from J, the gap between germline ends came to 17 bases.

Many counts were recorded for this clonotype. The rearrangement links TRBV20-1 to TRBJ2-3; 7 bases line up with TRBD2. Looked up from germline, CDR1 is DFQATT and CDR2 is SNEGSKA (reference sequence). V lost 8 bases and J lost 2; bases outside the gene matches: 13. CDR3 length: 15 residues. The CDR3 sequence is CSPHPSGHPTDTQYF. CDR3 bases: TGCAGTCCCCATCCTAGCGGCCATCCCACAGATACGCAGTATTTT.

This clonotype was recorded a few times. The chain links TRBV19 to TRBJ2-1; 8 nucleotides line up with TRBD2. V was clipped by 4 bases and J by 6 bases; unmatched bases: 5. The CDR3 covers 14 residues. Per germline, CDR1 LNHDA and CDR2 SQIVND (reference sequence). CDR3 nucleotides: TGTGCCAGTAGTACAGAGGGACTAGTCAATGAGCAGTTCTTC. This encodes CASSTEGLVNEQFF.

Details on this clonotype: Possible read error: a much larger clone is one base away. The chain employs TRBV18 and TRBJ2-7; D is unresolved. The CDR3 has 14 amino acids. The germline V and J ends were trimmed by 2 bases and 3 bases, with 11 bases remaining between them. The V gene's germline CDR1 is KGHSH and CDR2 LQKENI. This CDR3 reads CASSPCRLNYEQYF. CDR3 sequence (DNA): TGTGCCAGCTCACCATGCAGGTTAAACTACGAGCAGTACTTC. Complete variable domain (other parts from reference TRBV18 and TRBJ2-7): NAGVMQNPRHLVRRRGQEARLRCSPMKGHSHVYWYRQLPEEGLKFMVYLQKENIIDESGMPKERFSAEFPKEGPSILRIQQVVRGDSAAYFCASSPCRLNYEQYFGPGTRLTVT.

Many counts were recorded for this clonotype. Here the CDR3 reads CAWSQPPGQGPDTQYF. CDR3 coding DNA: TGTGCCTGGAGTCAACCCCCCGGGCAGGGACCAGATACGCAGTATTTT. The genes are TRBV30 and TRBJ2-3; D possibly matches TRBD1 or TRBD2 (5 bases each). Germline V gene data show CDR1 as GTSNPN and CDR2 as SVGIG (reference sequence). V lost 2 bases to trimming and J lost 4 bases, with 19 bases between them. CDR3 length equals 16 residues. The variable domain in full, with the rest retrieved from reference TRBV30 and TRBJ2-3, is SQTIHQWPATLVQPVGSPLSLECTVEGTSNPNLYWYRQAAGRGLQLLFYSVGIGQISSEVPQNLSASRPQDRQFILSSKKLLLSDSGFYLCAWSQPPGQGPDTQYFGPGTRLTVL.

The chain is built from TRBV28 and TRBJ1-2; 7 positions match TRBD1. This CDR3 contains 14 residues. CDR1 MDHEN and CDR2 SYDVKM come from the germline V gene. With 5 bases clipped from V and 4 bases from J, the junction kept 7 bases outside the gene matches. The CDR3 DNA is TGTGCCAGCAGTCGCCTAGGGGGCAGCTATGGCTACACCTTC. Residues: CASSRLGGSYGYTF.

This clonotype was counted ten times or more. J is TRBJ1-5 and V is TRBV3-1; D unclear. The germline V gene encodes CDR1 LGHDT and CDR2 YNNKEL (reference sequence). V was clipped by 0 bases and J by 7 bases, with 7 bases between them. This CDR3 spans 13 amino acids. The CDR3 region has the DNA TGTGCCAGCAGCCAAGATCGGAGCCAGCCCCAGCATTTT. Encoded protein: CASSQDRSQPQHF.

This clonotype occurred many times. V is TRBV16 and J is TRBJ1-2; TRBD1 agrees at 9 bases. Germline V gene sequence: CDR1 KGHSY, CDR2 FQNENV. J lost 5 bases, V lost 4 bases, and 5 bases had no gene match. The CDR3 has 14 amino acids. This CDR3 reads CASSPNDRGYGYTF. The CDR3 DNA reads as TGTGCCAGCAGCCCTAACGACAGGGGGTATGGCTACACCTTC.

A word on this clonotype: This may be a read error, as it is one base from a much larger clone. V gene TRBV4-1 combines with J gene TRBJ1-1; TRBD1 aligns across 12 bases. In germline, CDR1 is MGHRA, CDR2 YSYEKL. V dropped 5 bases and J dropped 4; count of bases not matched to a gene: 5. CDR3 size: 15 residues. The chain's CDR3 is CASSAGQGAVTEAFF. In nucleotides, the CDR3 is TGCGCCAGCAGCGCGGGACAGGGGGCGGTCACTGAAGCTTTCTTT.

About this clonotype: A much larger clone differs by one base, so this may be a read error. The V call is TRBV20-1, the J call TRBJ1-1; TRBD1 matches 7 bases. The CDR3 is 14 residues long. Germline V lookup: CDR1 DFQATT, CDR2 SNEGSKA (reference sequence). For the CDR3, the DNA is TGCAGTGCTAGCGTAACAGGGGTGGACACTGGAGCTTTCTTT. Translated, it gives CSASVTGVDTGAFF.

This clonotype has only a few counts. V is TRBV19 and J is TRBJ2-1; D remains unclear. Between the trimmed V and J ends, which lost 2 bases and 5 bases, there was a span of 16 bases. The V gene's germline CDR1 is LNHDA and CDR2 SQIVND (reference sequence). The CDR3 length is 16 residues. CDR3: CASSINRARTDNEQFF. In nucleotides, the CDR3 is TGTGCCAGTAGTATAAATCGGGCCCGGACCGACAATGAGCAGTTCTTC.

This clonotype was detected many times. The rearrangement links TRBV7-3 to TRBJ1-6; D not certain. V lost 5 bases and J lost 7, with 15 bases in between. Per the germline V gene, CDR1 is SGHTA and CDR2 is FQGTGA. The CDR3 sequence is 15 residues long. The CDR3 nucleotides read TGTGCCAGCAGCCAGGACCGCTCGGGGAATTCACCCCTCCACTTT. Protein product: CASSQDRSGNSPLHF. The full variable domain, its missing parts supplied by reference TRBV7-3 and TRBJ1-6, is GAGVSQTPSNKVTEKGKYVELRCDPISGHTALYWYRQSLGQGPEFLIYFQGTGAADDSGLPNDRFFAVRPEGSVSTLKIQRTERGDSAVYLCASSQDRSGNSPLHFGNGTRLTVT.